This T cell receptor (beta chain) was sequenced during a study of T cell responses to AZD1222 COVID-19 vaccine. Study findings and constraints: Spike-specific TCRs gained breadth and depth after people received two AZD1222 doses.

Of note for this clone: Its antigen remains unknown.

Trimming removed 4 bases from V and 2 bases from J, with 13 bases in between. CDR3 length: 14 residues. CDR1 and CDR2 (germline): SGHRS, YFSETQ. The protocol was immunoSEQ multiplex PCR, while the TCRdb copy is restricted to in-frame clones and leaves out a portion. The sample has fewer than 130,000 clones; less than 95% are singletons. The sample here was peripheral blood, taken 28 days after the second AZD1222 dose. The chain joins TRBV5-1 to TRBJ2-7, with D perhaps matching TRBD1 (6 bases). The TCR was taken from an adult who received the AZD1222 COVID-19 vaccine. The CDR3 is CASSTTGIPYEQYF. In DNA form, the CDR3 reads TGCGCCAGCAGCACCACAGGGATCCCCTACGAGCAGTACTTC.